Here is one T cell receptor (beta chain) with its context. There is no known antigen for this receptor. No quality values exist for individual bases; no much larger clone is one base distant. TCRbeta CDR3 regions were amplified from genomic DNA using the immunoSEQ Assay, a bias-controlled multiplex PCR. In the authors' own workflow: Nucleated cell counts per sample were estimated from amplification of reference gene primers within the assay. To quantify the absolute abundance of each unique TCRbeta CDR3 rearrangement, sequence reads were collapsed and filtered. Productive Simpson clonality was computed per sample as the square root of Simpson's diversity index over productive rearrangements. Here the immuneACCESS table is served through TCRdb, limited to in-frame sequences with V and J called. Missing clones are a known gap in these copies; in checked studies unresolved V genes cover under half, and the rest lacks a known reason. Clone size and V and J calls were adopted from that table, with D and trimming inferred from the DNA. For this sample there are some 180,000 clones; around 80% appear just once. The ten largest clones represent approximately 7.8% of the sample.

The data were taken from a study of blood T cell repertoires in COVID-19 (dated by TCRdb to 2018 to 2020). About the study as a whole: The collaborator samples originated in the United States, Italy and Spain and spanned the acute and convalescent phases of COVID-19. Where HLA class I and class II types were available, the types were taken from metadata supplied by the sample provider, not from assay-based typing. The prospective study material was composed of cDNA or gDNA derived from T cells, B-cell-depleted T cells, or PBMCs. Samples came from the ongoing ImmuneRACE study (first 160 participants) plus 1,254 subjects from 6 global collaborators. The dataset comprised deeply sampled blood TCRbeta repertoires from subjects exposed to, actively infected with, or recovered from COVID-19. The repertoires were made available in a free public database intended to serve as a resource for research on the immune response to SARS-CoV-2. Sample metadata almost always included a de-identified subject ID, COVID-19 status, age in years and sex. General study outcomes and caveats: The quantity of clinical and demographic metadata differed by source and by participant and was supplied without curation.

In Seattle, one collaborating source enrolled patients while the infection was active and tracked those patients longitudinally over the course of disease. Whole blood was collected in K2EDTA tubes by collaborating institutions according to the institutions' own protocols. For TCRbeta analysis, collaborator samples were shipped as frozen whole blood, as isolated PBMCs, or as DNA extracted from either sample type. The specimen sequenced was peripheral blood. This clonotype originated in a woman aged 60-75 years with COVID-19, enrolled during active disease.

CDR3 loop: CASSSQGAYSPLHF. The sequence in DNA is TGTGCCAGCAGCTCACAGGGGGCTTATTCACCCCTCCACTTT. Recombination connected TRBV7-8 to TRBJ1-6, with 9 bases matching TRBD1. The CDR3, cysteine through phenylalanine, is 14 amino acids long. CDR3 DNA only is kept here, 42 bases in frame from base 1. CDR1 and CDR2, per the germline V gene, are SGHVS and FQNEAQ. Germline trimming: 4 bases from V, 8 bases from J; junction bases outside gene matches: 3.